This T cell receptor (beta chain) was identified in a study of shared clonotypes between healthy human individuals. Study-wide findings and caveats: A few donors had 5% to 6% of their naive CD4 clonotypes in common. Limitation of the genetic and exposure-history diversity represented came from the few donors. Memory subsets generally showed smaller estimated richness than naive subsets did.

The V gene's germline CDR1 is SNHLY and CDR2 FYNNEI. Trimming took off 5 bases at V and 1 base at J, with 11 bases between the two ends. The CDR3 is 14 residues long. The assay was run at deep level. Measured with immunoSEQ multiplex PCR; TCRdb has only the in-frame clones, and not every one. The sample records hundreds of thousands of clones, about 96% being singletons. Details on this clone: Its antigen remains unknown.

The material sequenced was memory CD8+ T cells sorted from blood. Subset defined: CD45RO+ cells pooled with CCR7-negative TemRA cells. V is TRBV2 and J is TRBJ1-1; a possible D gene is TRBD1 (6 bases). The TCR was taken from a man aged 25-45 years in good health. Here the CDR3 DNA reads TGTGCCAGCAGTTACAGGGACTGGAACACTGAAGCTTTCTTT. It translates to CASSYRDWNTEAFF.